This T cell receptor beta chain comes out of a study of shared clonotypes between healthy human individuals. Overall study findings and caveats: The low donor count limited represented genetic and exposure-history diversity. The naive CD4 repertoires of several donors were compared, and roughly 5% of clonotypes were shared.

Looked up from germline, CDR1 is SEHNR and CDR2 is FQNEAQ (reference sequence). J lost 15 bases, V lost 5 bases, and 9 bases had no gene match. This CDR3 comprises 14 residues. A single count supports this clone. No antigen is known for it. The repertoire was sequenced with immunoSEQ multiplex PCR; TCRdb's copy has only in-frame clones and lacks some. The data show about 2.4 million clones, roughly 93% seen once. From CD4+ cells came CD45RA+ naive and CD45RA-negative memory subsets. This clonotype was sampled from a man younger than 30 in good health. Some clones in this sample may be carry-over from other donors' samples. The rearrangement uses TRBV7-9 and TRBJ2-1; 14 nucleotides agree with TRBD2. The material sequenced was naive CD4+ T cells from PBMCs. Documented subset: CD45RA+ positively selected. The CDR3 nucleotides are TGTGCCAGCAGCCCGCGACTAGCGGGAGGGTTGCGGTTCTTC. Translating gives CASSPRLAGGLRFF.